This T cell receptor beta chain emerged from a study of PD-1 blockade in classical Hodgkin lymphoma. Study-level background: Nivolumab was given intravenously to patients at 3 mg/kg every 2 weeks.

Assay: immunoSEQ multiplex PCR; the TCRdb copy retains only in-frame clones and omits some. In the table there are about 30,000 clones, 80% to 90% of which are singletons. Study-level points and caveats: A significant rise in TCR diversity by C4D1 was seen for CD4+ but not CD8+ cells. Complete responders' baseline diversity resembled that of newly diagnosed patients.

Losses at the gene ends were 3 bases for V and 0 bases for J; bases not matched to a gene: 5. Germline V gives CDR1 SEHNR, CDR2 FQNEAQ (reference sequence). The CDR3 runs 17 residues. Regarding this clone: Its antigen remains unidentified.

The time point here: cycle 4 day 1 (C4D1), after five to seven weeks of nivolumab. Each patient relapsed following autologous stem cell transplantation, and prior brentuximab vedotin exposure differed. CD4+ T cells were purified from thawed PBMCs by negative selection. This material consisted of CD4+ T cells from blood, taken before the fourth cycle of nivolumab. V and J are TRBV7-9 and TRBJ2-6; 7 bases map to TRBD1. This TCR came from a human donor with classical Hodgkin lymphoma. CDR3 in amino acids: CASSLTGRVSGANVLTF. DNA for the CDR3: TGTGCCAGCAGCTTGACAGGGCGGGTCTCTGGGGCCAACGTCCTGACTTTC.